Below, 12 T cell receptor beta chains from the same sample are listed, as sequenced in a study of identical twins. In TCRdb, the 5' RACE reads were re-called with MiXCR into one record per CDR3 protein. The sample contains a few hundred thousand distinct CDR3 sequences, about 10% of which appear only once. Sequencing was performed on memory T cells sorted from blood. The source of these receptors is a man aged 50-59 years in good health.

This clonotype was seen a few times. The rearrangement joins TRBV5-5 to TRBJ2-1, with D perhaps being TRBD1 or TRBD2 (7 bases each). Per germline, CDR1 SGHKS and CDR2 YYEKEE (reference sequence). The germline V and J ends were trimmed by 5 bases and 7 bases, with 13 bases remaining between them. The CDR3 extends over 13 amino acids. The CDR3 nucleotides read TGTGCCAGCAGGGAGCAGGGGGGGAATGAGCAGTTCTTC. It yields the protein CASREQGGNEQFF.

This clonotype has ten or more counts. The chain employs TRBV5-1 and TRBJ2-1; the D call may be TRBD1 or TRBD2 (7 bases each). Germline lookup yields CDR1 SGHRS and CDR2 YFSETQ. The CDR3 totals 18 residues. V was cut by 4 bases and J by 11 bases, with 31 bases left in between. CDR3 DNA: TGCGCCAGCAGCCTCCAGGGGGGCTCCTCCATTCTAGCGGCTCAGCAGTTCTTC. This codes for CASSLQGGSSILAAQQFF.

In its sample, this clonotype was seen a few times. This chain uses TRBV6-5 with TRBJ2-5; D ambiguous. V lost 2 bases to trimming and J lost 4 bases, with 8 bases between them. The germline V gene has CDR1 MNHEY and CDR2 SVGAGI. CDR3 size: 13 residues. CDR3 residues: CASSYVVGETQYF. The DNA for the CDR3 is TGTGCCAGCAGTTACGTGGTGGGAGAGACCCAGTACTTC.

CDR3 bases: TGTGCCAGCAGTGAAGAAACAGGCGGCACCGGGGAGCTGTTTTTT. As protein: CASSEETGGTGELFF. The chain couples TRBV6-4 to TRBJ2-2, with a possible D match to TRBD1 (5 bases). Per the germline V gene, CDR1 is MRHNA and CDR2 is SNTAGT. The ends were cut back, 3 bases at V and 4 bases at J, with 12 bases in the middle. The CDR3 loop spans 15 amino acids.

The chain recombines TRBV29-1 with TRBJ2-1; D gene uncertain. V lost 6 bases to trimming and J lost 4 bases, with 19 bases between them. Germline values: CDR1 SQVTM, CDR2 ANQGSEA. There are 15 residues in the CDR3. In DNA, the CDR3 is TGCAGCGTACCTATAGGCACGCTGATATACAATGAGCAGTTCTTC. Protein sequence: CSVPIGTLIYNEQFF.

The chain combines TRBV6-2 or TRBV6-3 with TRBJ2-2, with D maybe TRBD1 (5 bases). Per germline, CDR1 MNHEY and CDR2 SVGEGT. The CDR3 consists of 15 residues. The ends were cut back, 5 bases at V and 4 bases at J, with 14 bases in the middle. CDR3 in amino acids: CASSQGNLGTGELFF. In DNA form, the CDR3 reads TGTGCCAGCAGTCAGGGAAACTTGGGCACCGGGGAGCTGTTTTTT.

The chain couples TRBV7-2 to TRBJ2-7, with D tentatively TRBD2 (6 bases). The germline gives CDR1 SGHTA, CDR2 FQGNSA. This CDR3 is 15 amino acids long. Trimming took 0 bases from V and 0 from J, leaving 9 bases between them. The CDR3 DNA follows: TGTGCCAGCAGCTTAGCGCGGGGAAGCTCCTACGAGCAGTACTTC. Protein sequence: CASSLARGSSYEQYF.

The rearrangement links TRBV29-1 to TRBJ2-5, with unresolved D. V lost 2 bases and J 0 bases, leaving 7 bases between the germline ends. The length of the CDR3 is 13 residues. The germline CDR1 and CDR2 sequences are SQVTM and ANQGSEA. CDR3: CSVERSYQETQYF. The DNA of the CDR3 is TGCAGCGTTGAACGTAGCTACCAAGAGACCCAGTACTTC.

This clonotype was detected many times. V gene TRBV20-1 combines with J gene TRBJ1-4, with D unclear. CDR3 size: 14 residues. Per germline, CDR1 DFQATT and CDR2 SNEGSKA (reference sequence). With 0 bases removed from V and 7 bases from J, the gap between germline ends came to 12 bases. CDR3: CSARDLGGSEKLFF. The CDR3 DNA reads TGCAGTGCTAGAGATTTAGGCGGGTCTGAAAAACTGTTTTTT.

The chain carries TRBV12-3 or TRBV12-4 and TRBJ2-1; 10 positions match TRBD1. This CDR3 has 19 residues. The trim removed 6 bases at V and 3 bases at J, leaving 17 bases unmatched. The CDR3 sequence is CASRNSPGRGTGVYNEQFF. The CDR3 DNA reads as TGTGCCAGCAGAAACTCCCCTGGTCGCGGGACAGGGGTCTACAATGAGCAGTTCTTC.

This clonotype has more than one count but fewer than ten. The chain employs TRBV6-2 or TRBV6-3 and TRBJ1-5; weak D call: TRBD1 (5 bases). The germline V and J ends were trimmed by 6 bases and 4 bases, with 25 bases remaining between them. The germline V gene encodes CDR1 MNHEY and CDR2 SVGEGT. The CDR3 consists of 18 residues. The CDR3 spells CASRPIRLRGVVNQPQHF. CDR3 nucleotide sequence: TGTGCCAGCAGACCCATAAGGTTAAGAGGGGTGGTGAATCAGCCCCAGCATTTT.

In this sample, this clonotype turned up a few times. The chain recombines TRBV9 with TRBJ1-1, with D possibly matching TRBD1 (5 bases). V dropped 2 bases and J dropped 4 bases, with 18 bases sitting between them. In germline, CDR1 is SGDLS, CDR2 YYNGEE. CDR3 length: 16 residues. The CDR3 DNA follows: TGTGCCAGCAGCGTTTTGGGGACGTCGGGGCGCACTGAAGCTTTCTTT. This encodes CASSVLGTSGRTEAFF.